Listed here are 15 T cell receptor beta chains from one sample, sequenced in a study of human T cells and chemical hapten exposure. Each CDR3 protein is one row after TCRdb ran MiXCR on the RACE reads. Altogether roughly 380,000 distinct CDR3 sequences are present, roughly 5.3% being singletons, with the ten largest covering just over 2.5%. Sample time point: pre-sensitization, week 0. Treatment specified: therapeutic diphenylcyclopropenone sensitization with weekly scalp DPC. Specimen: whole blood, collected in connection with sensitization to the hapten diphenylcyclopropenone (DPC). All receptors derive from a woman in her forties or fifties with alopecia areata. Some clones in this sample may be carry-over from other donors' samples.

This clonotype was observed a few times. V gene TRBV6-6 combines with J gene TRBJ1-5; tentative D call: TRBD1 (5 bases). CDR3 length: 16 amino acids. V lost 2 bases and J 2 bases, leaving 13 bases between the germline ends. CDR1 and CDR2 from the germline V gene are MNHNY and SVGAGI (reference sequence). DNA of the CDR3: TGTGCCAGCAGTTACGAAACAGGCGTGGGCAATCAGCCCCAGCATTTT. Translated, it gives CASSYETGVGNQPQHF.

This clonotype was seen repeatedly, ten times or more. V usage is TRBV5-1 and J usage is TRBJ1-3; no reliable D call. Trimming pared 0 bases from V and 0 bases from J, leaving 7 bases between. This CDR3 has 15 amino acids. Germline loops: CDR1 SGHRS, CDR2 YFSETQ. The CDR3 DNA follows: TGCGCCAGCAGCTTGGACGGCTTCTCTGGAAACACCATATATTTT. This sequence encodes CASSLDGFSGNTIYF. Full variable domain (rest looked up from reference TRBV5-1 and TRBJ1-3): KAGVTQTPRYLIKTRGQQVTLSCSPISGHRSVSWYQQTPGQGLQFLFEYFSETQRNKGNFPGRFSGRQFSNSRSEMNVSTLELGDSALYLCASSLDGFSGNTIYFGEGSWLTVV.

This clonotype showed up many times. V and J are TRBV7-7 and TRBJ2-3; the D gene is possibly TRBD2 (6 bases). Germline V gene sequence: CDR1 SSHAT, CDR2 FNYEAQ (reference sequence). The ends were cut back, 5 bases at V and 0 bases at J, with 12 bases in the middle. The CDR3 spans 15 residues. CDR3 sequence reads: CASSRGTASTDTQYF. In DNA form, the CDR3 reads TGTGCCAGCAGCCGAGGGACTGCTAGCACAGATACGCAGTATTTT.

The chain carries TRBV28 and TRBJ1-1; 7 bases map to TRBD1. The V and J ends lost 8 bases and 3 bases, in that order; junction bases with no gene match: 3. CDR3 length equals 12 residues. CDR1 is MDHEN, CDR2 SYDVKM, per germline. DNA of the CDR3: TGTGCCAGCGGACAGGTGTACACTGAAGCTTTCTTT. It encodes CASGQVYTEAFF.

This clonotype was observed at least ten times. DNA of the CDR3: TGTGCCAGCAGCTCCCGTTGGGGTAGCGACACAGATACGCAGTATTTT. Translating gives CASSSRWGSDTDTQYF. The chain combines TRBV9 with TRBJ2-3; D may be TRBD2 (5 bases). This CDR3 has 16 residues. V was shortened by 4 bases and J by 2 bases, with 17 bases between the two germline ends. Germline CDR1 is SGDLS and CDR2 is YYNGEE.

This clonotype was counted only a few times. This sequence joins TRBV2 and TRBJ2-1, with TRBD1 identical over 8 bases. This CDR3 is 15 amino acids long. Germline V gene lookup returns CDR1 SNHLY and CDR2 FYNNEI. The V gene end was trimmed by 7 bases and the J gene end by 7 bases; junction bases not matched to a gene: 12. The CDR3 sequence: CASTRGSDRANEQFF. The CDR3 DNA reads as TGTGCCAGCACCAGAGGCTCGGACAGGGCAAATGAGCAGTTCTTC.

This chain uses TRBV10-3 with TRBJ2-1, with D possibly matching TRBD2 (5 bases). CDR1 and CDR2 from the germline V gene are ENHRY and SYGVKD. V was cut by 3 bases and J by 12 bases, with 9 bases left in between. This CDR3 spans 11 amino acids. The CDR3 is CAISDTRVQFF. The CDR3 DNA follows: TGTGCCATCAGTGATACGAGGGTGCAGTTCTTC.

The chain combines TRBV12-5 with TRBJ1-1; D is unresolved. The CDR3 totals 17 residues. The V end was cut by 4 bases, the J end by 1 base, with 19 bases between. The germline gives CDR1 LGHNT, CDR2 FRNRAP. The CDR3 region is CASGSPGLDWKNTEAFF. The CDR3 DNA reads as TGTGCTAGTGGTTCCCCCGGCCTAGATTGGAAGAACACTGAAGCTTTCTTT.

This clonotype has more than one count but fewer than ten. The chain uses TRBV9 and TRBJ1-5; 9 bases map to TRBD1. V shed 10 bases and J 5 bases; nucleotides not matched to a gene: 7. Germline CDR1 SGDLS, CDR2 YYNGEE. The CDR3 has 13 residues. This chain's CDR3 is CALQRTGDQPQHF. CDR3 coding DNA: TGTGCCCTCCAGAGGACAGGGGATCAGCCCCAGCATTTT.

This clonotype came up a few times. The rearrangement joins TRBV10-3 to TRBJ1-3; D is undetermined. The V and J ends lost 4 bases and 0 bases respectively, with 7 bases between them. The CDR3 runs 14 residues. The germline V gene has CDR1 ENHRY and CDR2 SYGVKD. The CDR3 coding sequence is TGTGCCATCAGTGCGAAGAGCTCTGGAAACACCATATATTTT. Its protein is CAISAKSSGNTIYF.

The sample holds many counts of this clonotype. The V gene is TRBV29-1, the J gene TRBJ2-1, with 9 bases identical to TRBD2. Germline V gene lookup returns CDR1 SQVTM and CDR2 ANQGSEA. The CDR3 loop spans 18 amino acids. V shed 3 bases and J 0 bases; nucleotides not matched to a gene: 12. The CDR3 sequence: CSVDKTSGPRSSYNEQFF. CDR3 nucleotides: TGCAGCGTTGATAAGACTAGCGGTCCAAGGAGCTCCTACAATGAGCAGTTCTTC.

This clonotype has just a few counts. The chain has TRBV6-5 and TRBJ2-2, with D unclear. The CDR3 is 14 amino acids. The V gene's germline CDR1 is MNHEY and CDR2 SVGAGI. Trimming shortened V by 6 bases and J by 5 bases, and 13 bases separated the two germline ends. CDR3 in DNA: TGTGCCAGCAGCCAATCGCGGTTGACCGGGGAGCTGTTTTTT. This encodes CASSQSRLTGELFF.

The CDR3 DNA follows: TGTGCCAGCAGTCCCTCTTTTAATGAGCAGTTCTTC. Its protein is CASSPSFNEQFF. The chain uses TRBV27 and TRBJ2-1; D is unresolved. Per germline, CDR1 MNHEY and CDR2 SMNVEV (reference sequence). Trimming shortened V by 5 bases and J by 7 bases, and 9 bases separated the two germline ends. CDR3 length equals 12 residues.

The rearrangement links TRBV14 to TRBJ2-1; D possibly matches TRBD1 or TRBD2 (5 bases each). This CDR3 spans 14 amino acids. Trimming took off 0 bases at V and 8 bases at J, with 11 bases between the two ends. The germline V gene encodes CDR1 SGHDN and CDR2 FVKESK. CDR3 amino acids: CASSQDLGVHEQFF. The CDR3 DNA reads TGTGCCAGCAGCCAAGATTTGGGGGTCCATGAGCAGTTCTTC.

Ten or more counts support this clonotype. The chain is built from TRBV6-5 and TRBJ1-1, with TRBD1 identical over 7 bases. V shed 6 bases and J 3 bases; nucleotides not matched to a gene: 13. From germline, CDR1 is MNHEY and CDR2 SVGAGI. This CDR3 spans 16 amino acids. In nucleotides, the CDR3 is TGTGCCAGCAGACCCGTCACAGGGGTGGTTGACACTGAAGCTTTCTTT. It yields the protein CASRPVTGVVDTEAFF.